The 32 T cell receptor beta chains below come from one sample, sequenced in a study of human T cells and chemical hapten exposure. Time point: patch test 1, 2 weeks after DPC sensitization. As for treatment: therapeutic diphenylcyclopropenone sensitization with weekly scalp DPC. Using its own MiXCR run on the RACE reads, TCRdb lists one record per CDR3 protein. The sample lists around 53,000 distinct CDR3 sequences, around 9.3% occurring once. Sequenced material: whole blood, taken in connection with sensitization to the hapten diphenylcyclopropenone (DPC). Receptor source: a woman in her forties or fifties with alopecia areata. Some clones in this sample may be carry-over from other donors' samples.

This clonotype has ten or more counts. The CDR3 coding sequence is TGTGCCTCAAATAGGAGGGGATGGGCTGAAGCTTTCTTT. This translates into CASNRRGWAEAFF. This chain connects TRBV30 to TRBJ1-1, with a tentative D call TRBD1 (5 bases). V lost 7 bases and J 6 bases, leaving 18 bases between the germline ends. The CDR3 has 13 amino acids. Germline values: CDR1 GTSNPN, CDR2 SVGIG (reference sequence).

This clonotype is medium-sized in the sample. This chain uses TRBV20-1 with TRBJ2-5; D is unresolved. The ends were cut back, 5 bases at V and 5 bases at J, with 6 bases in the middle. Germline CDR1 DFQATT, CDR2 SNEGSKA (reference sequence). CDR3 length: 10 amino acids. DNA for the CDR3: TGCAGTGCTTTCGGGGAGACCCAGTACTTC. It translates to CSAFGETQYF.

This clonotype showed up just a few times. V and J are TRBV27 and TRBJ1-5; perhaps TRBD1 as D (6 bases). Trimming removed 5 bases at V and 7 bases at J, with 15 bases between. CDR1 MNHEY and CDR2 SMNVEV come from the germline V gene (reference sequence). The CDR3 runs 14 residues. CDR3 region: CASSTIQGGQPQHF. CDR3 DNA sequence: TGTGCCAGCAGTACAATACAGGGTGGACAGCCCCAGCATTTT.

The chain couples TRBV19 to TRBJ2-1; 11 bases agree with TRBD2. The CDR3 totals 17 residues. Germline assignment: CDR1 LNHDA and CDR2 SQIVND (reference sequence). Germline trimming cut 2 bases from V and 4 bases from J; bases unmatched to any gene: 7. CDR3: CASSIPPASGGYNEQFF. The DNA of the CDR3 is TGTGCCAGTAGTATACCCCCGGCTAGCGGGGGGTACAATGAGCAGTTCTTC.

Turning to this clonotype: A junction end diverges from the germline sequence, so it may reflect a read error. The chain carries TRBV10-3 and TRBJ2-3; no clear D gene. Per germline, CDR1 ENHRY and CDR2 SYGVKD. The CDR3 is made up of 14 amino acids. CDR3 sequence: CAISDPLRGDMQYF. As DNA, the CDR3 is TGTGCCATCAGTGACCCCCTACGAGGCGATATGCAGTATTTT.

This clonotype was picked up many times. The chain combines TRBV28 with TRBJ2-3; perhaps TRBD2 as D (6 bases). The germline CDR1 and CDR2 sequences are MDHEN and SYDVKM. The ends were cut back, 3 bases at V and 2 bases at J, with 12 bases in the middle. The CDR3 consists of 15 residues. DNA of the CDR3: TGTGCCAGCAGTTTTTCGTGGGGGGACACAGATACGCAGTATTTT. Its translation is CASSFSWGDTDTQYF.

This rearrangement joins TRBV28 to TRBJ1-5; D uncertain. Between the trimmed V and J ends, which lost 6 bases and 2 bases, there was a span of 11 bases. This CDR3 is 14 amino acids long. CDR1 is MDHEN, CDR2 SYDVKM, per germline. Written as DNA, the CDR3 is TGTGCCAGCAGGACGTTCCTAGGCAATCAGCCCCAGCATTTT. Amino acid sequence: CASRTFLGNQPQHF.

This clonotype has a single count. V is TRBV10-3 and J is TRBJ1-1; D unclear. V was cut by 4 bases and J by 0 bases, with 6 bases left in between. This CDR3 comprises 13 residues. Germline CDR1 is ENHRY and CDR2 is SYGVKD. In DNA form, the CDR3 reads TGTGCCATCAGTGGGGTGGTGAACACTGAAGCTTTCTTT. Protein sequence: CAISGVVNTEAFF.

The table lists this clonotype with many counts. V gene TRBV3-1 combines with J gene TRBJ2-3; 8 nucleotides agree with TRBD2. Germline-derived CDR1 and CDR2 are LGHDT and YNNKEL (reference sequence). J gave up 2 bases and V 1 base, and 5 bases lay outside the gene matches. The CDR3 has 16 amino acids. CDR3 bases: TGTGCCAGCAGCCAAGCAGCGGGAGTGCCCACAGATACGCAGTATTTT. Protein product: CASSQAAGVPTDTQYF.

This clonotype was detected many times. In DNA form, the CDR3 reads TGTGCCAGCAGTTTAACGGACGGGAAGGAGCAGTACTTC. This encodes CASSLTDGKEQYF. The rearrangement joins TRBV28 to TRBJ2-7; D perhaps matches TRBD2 (5 bases). Germline assignment: CDR1 MDHEN and CDR2 SYDVKM. Trimming cost V 2 bases and J 7 bases, with 12 bases left between them. This CDR3 is 13 amino acids long.

This clonotype was seen at least ten times. The chain is built from TRBV19 and TRBJ2-7; 13 nucleotides align to TRBD2. Germline values: CDR1 LNHDA, CDR2 SQIVND (reference sequence). There are 15 residues in the CDR3. The CDR3 DNA sequence: TGTGCGAGAGGACTAGCGGGAGATCGGGCCTACGAGCAGTACTTC. Protein: CARGLAGDRAYEQYF.

Ten or more counts support this clonotype. The chain links TRBV3-1 to TRBJ2-5, with 8 bases lining up with TRBD2. CDR3 length: 16 amino acids. Germline CDR1 and CDR2: LGHDT and YNNKEL (reference sequence). V gave up 4 bases and J gave up 5 bases; unmatched junction bases: 12. DNA of the CDR3: TGTGCCAGCAGCCCTACTAGGCGGGGGGTGCGGGAGACCCAGTACTTC. Its translation: CASSPTRRGVRETQYF.

This clonotype was seen many times. V usage is TRBV29-1 and J usage is TRBJ2-3; no clear D gene. The germline CDR1 and CDR2 sequences are SQVTM and ANQGSEA. Trimming pared 0 bases from V and 9 bases from J, leaving 10 bases between. The CDR3 sequence is 12 residues long. CDR3 residues: CSVEDGVQTQYF. In DNA form, the CDR3 reads TGCAGCGTTGAAGATGGCGTTCAGACGCAGTATTTT.

The rearrangement links TRBV20-1 to TRBJ2-2, with D maybe TRBD2 (7 bases). The ends were cut back, 5 bases at V and 0 bases at J, with 13 bases in the middle. This CDR3 is built from 15 residues. CDR1 is DFQATT, CDR2 SNEGSKA, per germline (reference sequence). The CDR3 bases are TGCAGTGCTGGGGGGGGCAACGCGAACACCGGGGAGCTGTTTTTT. Its translation: CSAGGGNANTGELFF.

This clonotype was seen repeatedly, ten times or more. CDR3 DNA: TGCAGCGTTACAAGCGGGGGGAACACCGGGGAGCTGTTTTTT. Its translation is CSVTSGGNTGELFF. The genes are TRBV29-1 and TRBJ2-2; 8 bases are a match to TRBD2. V dropped 5 bases and J dropped 1; count of bases not matched to a gene: 3. Germline V gene sequence: CDR1 SQVTM, CDR2 ANQGSEA. This CDR3 is 14 amino acids long.

The DNA for the CDR3 is TGTGCCAGCCTCACACAGGGGAATTCACCCCTCCACTTT. The encoded protein is CASLTQGNSPLHF. This chain uses TRBV2 with TRBJ1-6; 7 nucleotides align to TRBD1. CDR1 SNHLY and CDR2 FYNNEI come from the germline V gene. V was pared by 8 bases and J by 7 bases, with 5 bases of the junction left unmatched. The CDR3 has 13 amino acids.

In this sample, this clonotype turned up many times. The chain has TRBV20-1 and TRBJ1-3; D uncertain. This CDR3 has 11 amino acids. The germline V and J ends were trimmed by 6 bases and 1 base, with 4 bases remaining between them. CDR1 and CDR2 (germline): DFQATT, SNEGSKA (reference sequence). CDR3 sequence: CSAQSGNTIYF. The CDR3 DNA sequence: TGCAGTGCGCAATCTGGAAACACCATATATTTT.

This clonotype was recorded at least ten times. The chain joins TRBV29-1 to TRBJ1-5; D is ambiguous. The CDR3 is 13 residues long. Trimming shortened V by 0 bases and J by 11 bases, and 14 bases separated the two germline ends. Per germline, CDR1 SQVTM and CDR2 ANQGSEA. CDR3 loop: CSVEELSGRAQHF. The CDR3 region has the DNA TGCAGCGTTGAAGAATTAAGCGGACGGGCCCAGCATTTT.

This clonotype was observed a few times. The rearrangement joins TRBV29-1 to TRBJ1-1, with TRBD1 matching 7 bases. The V and J ends lost 4 bases and 4 bases, in that order; junction bases with no gene match: 6. CDR1 is SQVTM, CDR2 ANQGSEA, per germline. There are 13 residues in the CDR3. CDR3 residues: CSVAAGGRTEAFF. The CDR3, as DNA: TGCAGCGTTGCGGCAGGGGGGCGCACTGAAGCTTTCTTT. The full variable domain, completed using reference TRBV29-1 and TRBJ1-1, is SAVISQKPSRDICQRGTSLTIQCQVDSQVTMMFWYRQQPGQSLTLIATANQGSEATYESGFVIDKFPISRPNLTFSTLTVSNMSPEDSSIYLCSVAAGGRTEAFFGQGTRLTVV.

This clonotype was counted only a few times. The CDR3 loop is CASSSPGGWTEAFF. The CDR3 nucleotides are TGTGCCAGCAGCTCGCCAGGGGGATGGACTGAAGCTTTCTTT. The chain has TRBV5-5 and TRBJ1-1; 7 nucleotides agree with TRBD1. This CDR3 region has 14 residues. J lost 5 bases, V lost 3 bases, and 7 bases had no gene match. Germline lookup yields CDR1 SGHKS and CDR2 YYEKEE (reference sequence).

This clonotype appeared many times. The chain carries TRBV2 and TRBJ2-2; D not resolved. The V gene lost 5 bases and the J gene lost 0 bases, with 13 bases spanning the gap. CDR1 is SNHLY, CDR2 FYNNEI, per germline. The CDR3 spans 16 residues. The chain's CDR3 is CASSNRRRTNTGELFF. In nucleotides, the CDR3 is TGTGCCAGCAGTAATAGACGGAGAACGAACACCGGGGAGCTGTTTTTT.

The table lists this clonotype with many counts. The chain has TRBV5-1 and TRBJ2-2; D assignment may be TRBD1 or TRBD2 (6 bases each). CDR1 and CDR2 (germline): SGHRS, YFSETQ. This CDR3 is 16 amino acids long. The V end lost 0 bases, the J end lost 4 bases, and 13 bases lay between the germline ends. In DNA form, the CDR3 reads TGCGCCAGCAGCTTGGCGGGGGCCAGAAGCACCGGGGAGCTGTTTTTT. This gives the protein CASSLAGARSTGELFF.

This clonotype showed up many times. The chain links TRBV27 to TRBJ1-1; D possibly corresponds to TRBD1 (5 bases). The CDR3 spans 16 residues. The V end lost 4 bases, the J end lost 5 bases, and 20 bases lay between the germline ends. CDR1 is MNHEY and CDR2 is SMNVEV in the germline V gene (reference sequence). CDR3 DNA: TGTGCCAGCAGTTCTTTCGGGGGGTGGGCAGGGACTGAAGCTTTCTTT. Protein product: CASSSFGGWAGTEAFF.

This clonotype has at least ten counts. The chain has TRBV20-1 and TRBJ2-2; D gene unclear. CDR1 and CDR2 from the germline V gene are DFQATT and SNEGSKA (reference sequence). V lost 6 bases, J lost 5 bases, and 13 bases lay in between. The CDR3 extends over 13 amino acids. The DNA of the CDR3 is TGCAGTGCGAAGGGCCCCGGGACCGGGGAGCTGTTTTTT. Protein product: CSAKGPGTGELFF.

This clonotype appeared many times. The chain joins TRBV6-2 or TRBV6-3 to TRBJ2-3, with TRBD2 matching 7 bases. The trim removed 2 bases at V and 5 bases at J, leaving 16 bases unmatched. Germline assignment: CDR1 MNHEY and CDR2 SVGEGT. The CDR3 contains 18 residues. CDR3 protein: CASSYPSGRASSGDTQYF. The CDR3, as DNA: TGTGCCAGCAGTTACCCGAGTGGGAGGGCCTCCAGTGGAGATACGCAGTATTTT.

V usage is TRBV7-2 and J usage is TRBJ2-7, with 9 bases matching TRBD2. This CDR3 has 16 amino acids. After removal of 2 bases from V and 5 bases from J, the junction contained 10 bases not matched to a gene. Germline lookup yields CDR1 SGHTA and CDR2 FQGNSA. As DNA, the CDR3 is TGTGCCAGCAGCTTATCGCTTACTAGCGGGTTGAACGAGCAGTACTTC. Protein: CASSLSLTSGLNEQYF.

This clonotype has just a few counts. This sequence joins TRBV11-2 and TRBJ2-1; possibly TRBD2 for D (6 bases). The CDR3 runs to 17 residues. V was pared by 3 bases and J by 5 bases, with 20 bases between. Germline loops: CDR1 SGHAT, CDR2 FQNNGV. CDR3 amino acids: CASSFKIRELRNNEQFF. Written as DNA, the CDR3 is TGTGCCAGCAGCTTTAAAATTCGGGAGTTAAGAAACAATGAGCAGTTCTTC.

This clonotype was seen repeatedly, ten times or more. The gene calls are TRBV20-1 and TRBJ2-7; tentatively, D is TRBD2 (5 bases). V was clipped by 3 bases and J by 4 bases, with 19 bases between them. Germline lookup yields CDR1 DFQATT and CDR2 SNEGSKA (reference sequence). The CDR3 runs 15 residues. The DNA for the CDR3 is TGCAGTGCTAGCCGAGATCTAGCACAACGTTACGAGCAGTACTTC. Encoded protein: CSASRDLAQRYEQYF.

In its sample, this clonotype is medium-sized (0.01 to 0.1%). The chain has TRBV7-8 and TRBJ2-1; D perhaps matches TRBD2 (5 bases). The CDR3 is 19 amino acids. The ends were cut back, 0 bases at V and 0 bases at J, with 18 bases in the middle. Germline CDR1 SGHVS, CDR2 FQNEAQ. This CDR3 is CASSLATGFILSSYNEQFF. CDR3 DNA sequence: TGTGCCAGCAGCTTAGCAACGGGGTTCATTTTGAGCTCCTACAATGAGCAGTTCTTC.

This chain links TRBV19 with TRBJ2-7; TRBD1 matches 9 bases. This CDR3 contains 17 residues. J was trimmed by 4 bases and V by 5 bases; bases with no gene match: 15. Looked up from germline, CDR1 is LNHDA and CDR2 is SQIVND (reference sequence). This CDR3 reads CASSAKANRDREYEQYF. DNA for the CDR3: TGTGCCAGTAGTGCCAAGGCGAACCGGGACAGGGAATACGAGCAGTACTTC.

This clonotype was recorded at least ten times. The chain is built from TRBV21-1 and TRBJ2-7; TRBD2, the D gene given by the table, was not confirmed from the DNA. TRBV21-1 is annotated as a pseudogene. The CDR3 totals 9 residues. CDR3 region: CAGVREQYF. CDR3 nucleotides: TGTGCCGGAGTCCGCGAGCAGTACTTC.

On this clonotype: This may stem from a read error, because a much larger clone lies one nucleotide away. The rearrangement uses TRBV30 and TRBJ1-1, with 7 bases identical to TRBD1. Germline lookup yields CDR1 GTSNPN and CDR2 SVGIG (reference sequence). The CDR3 covers 14 residues. CDR3 in DNA: TGTGCCCGGAGTTTGACAGGGTCCTCCACTGAAGCTTTCTTT. Its translation: CARSLTGSSTEAFF.